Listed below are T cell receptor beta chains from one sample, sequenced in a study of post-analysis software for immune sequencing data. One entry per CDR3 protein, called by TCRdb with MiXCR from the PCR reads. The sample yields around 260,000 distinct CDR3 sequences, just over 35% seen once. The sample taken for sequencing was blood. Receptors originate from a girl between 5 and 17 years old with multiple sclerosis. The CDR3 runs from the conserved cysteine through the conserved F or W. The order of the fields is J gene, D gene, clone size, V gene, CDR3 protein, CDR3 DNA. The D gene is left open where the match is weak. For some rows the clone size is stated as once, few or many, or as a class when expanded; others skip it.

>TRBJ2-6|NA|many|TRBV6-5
CASSKGSGANVLTF
TGTGCCAGCAGTAAAGGGTCTGGGGCCAACGTCCTGACTTTC
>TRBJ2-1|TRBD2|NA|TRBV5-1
CASSLSGRADNEQFF
TGCGCCAGCAGCTTAAGTGGGAGGGCCGACAATGAGCAGTTCTTC
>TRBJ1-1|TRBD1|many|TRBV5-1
CASSLAGGYTEAFF
TGCGCCAGCAGCTTGGCAGGGGGCTACACTGAAGCTTTCTTT
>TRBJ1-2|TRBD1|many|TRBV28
CASNGLQGAQGYTF
TGTGCCAGCAACGGACTACAGGGGGCGCAGGGCTACACCTTC
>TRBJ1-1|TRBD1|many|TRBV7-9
CASSLTGTARQNEAFF
TGTGCCAGCAGCTTAACGGGGACAGCCCGGCAGAATGAAGCTTTCTTT
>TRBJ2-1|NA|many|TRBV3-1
CASSLSPGGGGSAEQFF
TGTGCCAGCAGCCTTAGTCCGGGGGGCGGCGGGAGCGCGGAGCAGTTCTTC
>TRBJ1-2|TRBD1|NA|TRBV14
CASSRGNPGTGFGYTF
TGTGCCAGCAGCCGTGGAAACCCCGGGACAGGGTTTGGCTACACCTTC
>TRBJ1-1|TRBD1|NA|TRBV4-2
CAGSQETGGTEAFF
TGTGCCGGCAGCCAAGAGACAGGGGGCACTGAAGCTTTCTTT
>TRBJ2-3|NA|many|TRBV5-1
CASSGGRPGDTQYF
TGCGCCAGCAGCGGCGGACGACCGGGCGATACGCAGTATTTT
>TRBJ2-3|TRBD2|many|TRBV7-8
CASSFTSGGEPDTQYF
TGTGCCAGCAGCTTCACCAGCGGGGGTGAGCCAGATACGCAGTATTTT
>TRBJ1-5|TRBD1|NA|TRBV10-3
CAIRETGGEQPQHF
TGTGCCATCAGGGAGACAGGGGGGGAACAGCCCCAGCATTTT
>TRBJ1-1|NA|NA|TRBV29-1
CSVDEGNTEAFF
TGCAGCGTTGACGAGGGCAACACTGAAGCTTTCTTT
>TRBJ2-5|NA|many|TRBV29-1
CSAFGGGTRETQYF
TGCAGCGCATTTGGGGGTGGGACCCGGGAGACCCAGTACTTC
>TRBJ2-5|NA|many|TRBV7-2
CASSLDQAETQYF
TGTGCCAGCAGCTTGGACCAGGCTGAGACCCAGTACTTC
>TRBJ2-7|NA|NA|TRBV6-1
CAGSTRVAAYEQYF
TGTGCCGGCAGTACCCGGGTGGCGGCCTACGAGCAGTACTTC